A selection of T cell receptor beta chains follows, all from one sample in a study of blood T cell repertoires in COVID-19. Repertoires were generated with immunoSEQ multiplex PCR, while TCRdb's copy carries only in-frame clones and drops some. Among about 420,000 clones listed, approximately 90% were seen once. Sequencing was carried out using peripheral blood. These receptors were taken from a man aged 18 to 29 with COVID-19, enrolled during active disease. The CDR3 runs from the conserved cysteine through the conserved F or W. The order of the fields is D gene, J gene, clone size, V gene, CDR3 DNA, CDR3 protein. A D gene is named only where the DNA matches it firmly. The size field is filled for only some rows; it gives once, few, many or a size class.

TRBD2 TRBJ2-1 NA TRBV2 TGTGCCAGCAGTCCAACGACTAGCGGGGGCCTGGTCTTC CASSPTTSGGLVF
TRBD2 TRBJ2-1 NA TRBV5-1 TGCGCCAGCAGCGCAACCGGGACTAGCGGATGGAATGAGCAGTTCTTC CASSATGTSGWNEQFF
NA TRBJ2-7 NA TRBV21-1 TGTGCCAGCAGCAAAGCTAGGACAGGGGTCCACGAGCAGTACTTC CASSKARTGVHEQYF
NA TRBJ2-7 once TRBV6-5 TGTGCCAGCAGTTACTACAGGGCCTACGAGCAGTACTTC CASSYYRAYEQYF
TRBD2 TRBJ2-5 NA TRBV5-1 TGCGCCAGCAGCCCACGACTAGCGGGACTCGAGACCCAGTACTTC CASSPRLAGLETQYF
TRBD1 TRBJ2-3 NA TRBV2 TGTGCCAGCAGTGTCGGACAGGGCTCGACAGATACGCAGTATTTT CASSVGQGSTDTQYF
NA TRBJ2-7 NA TRBV21-1 TGTGCCAGCAGCTGGGCCCCCTTC CASSWAPF
TRBD1 TRBJ2-1 once TRBV18 TGTGCCAGCTCCCGACAGGGGGACTCCTACAATGAGCAGTTCTTC CASSRQGDSYNEQFF
TRBD1 TRBJ1-5 NA TRBV18 TGTGCCAGCTCACCTACCGGACAGGGCAATCAGCCCCAGCATTTT CASSPTGQGNQPQHF
NA TRBJ1-3 NA TRBV12-5 TGTGCTAGTGGTTTGGTACAGGAAAGCTCTGGAAACACCATATATTTT CASGLVQESSGNTIYF
TRBD2 TRBJ2-1 NA TRBV14 TGTGCCAGCAGCCATCGTCCAGGACTAGACAACAATGAGCAGTTCTTC CASSHRPGLDNNEQFF
NA TRBJ2-2 NA TRBV19 TGTGCCAGTAGTATGTACTCGGGCGGGGAGCTGTTTTTT CASSMYSGGELFF
NA TRBJ1-4 few TRBV11-2 TGTGCCAGCAGCTTAGGATTGGGGCGCTGGGGTGAAAAACTGTTTTTT CASSLGLGRWGEKLFF
TRBD1 TRBJ1-6 once TRBV2 TGTGCCAGCAGCCGGGACAGGGAGAATTCACCCCTCCACTTT CASSRDRENSPLHF
TRBD2 TRBJ2-3 NA TRBV10-3 TGTGCCATCAAAGGCGGGGATTGGGAGCGGGAGAGCACAGATACGCAGTATTTT CAIKGGDWERESTDTQYF
NA TRBJ2-5 NA TRBV29-1 TGCAGCGGGTCATCGAGTTCAGGTGGGGAGACCCAGTACTTC CSGSSSSGGETQYF
NA TRBJ1-4 NA TRBV3-1/TRBV3-2 TGTGCCAGCAGCCACAGGGGCGTGAGAGCCGGATTTGAAAAACTGTTTTTT CASSHRGVRAGFEKLFF
TRBD2 TRBJ2-5 NA TRBV7-9 TGTGCCAGCAACCTGTTGGGACTAGCGGGAGTTCAAGAGACCCAGTACTTC CASNLLGLAGVQETQYF